What follows describes a single TCR beta chain. What it binds is not known. This table comes from immunoSEQ multiplex PCR, and its TCRdb copy is limited to in-frame clones, with some not included. This repertoire shows 85,000 to 100,000 clones, 80% to 95% found once; its top ten account for 0.46%. These data are taken from a study of Tregs in tolerant kidney transplant recipients. Germline-derived CDR1 and CDR2 are LGHNA and YNFKEQ. The CDR3 is made up of 16 amino acids. Trimming stripped 0 bases from V and 7 bases from J, with 19 bases between. Overall study findings and caveats: Expanding Tregs on activated donor B cells appeared to best identify donor-specific TCRbeta clones. Biological reproducibility was not directly addressed, but technical replication error appeared minimal.

Sequenced material: CD4+ T cells from blood, taken before the transplant. The clonotype originates from a human donor who received a combined kidney and bone marrow transplant. V and J are TRBV4-2 and TRBJ2-7, with D perhaps TRBD2 (6 bases). The CDR3 bases are TGTGCCAGCAGCCAAGATTCAGGGAGGCACTTGGAGGAGCAGTACTTC. This codes for CASSQDSGRHLEEQYF.